These 5 T cell receptor beta chains originate from one sample sequenced in a study of CD8+ T cells in alopecia areata. Noted treatment: oral pan-JAK inhibitor, 5-10 mg twice daily. TCR sequencing used cDNA made by reverse transcription of extracted RNA. Here immunoSEQ multiplex PCR was the method, and the copy in TCRdb shows in-frame clones only, minus some. The sample yields 35,000 to 50,000 clones, about two thirds seen once. The material sequenced was CD8+ T cells sorted from blood, taken at week 4, from a patient treated with tofacitinib. Receptors were obtained from a human donor with alopecia areata.

The chain combines TRBV30 with TRBJ2-1; D may be TRBD1 (5 bases). V gave up 1 base and J gave up 6 bases, with 7 bases separating them. The CDR3 length is 12 residues. Germline V gene sequence: CDR1 GTSNPN, CDR2 SVGIG (reference sequence). CDR3 sequence: CAWSAGLNEQFF. The CDR3, as DNA: TGTGCCTGGAGTGCAGGGCTCAATGAGCAGTTCTTC. The full variable domain, rest sourced from reference TRBV30 and TRBJ2-1, is SQTIHQWPATLVQPVGSPLSLECTVEGTSNPNLYWYRQAAGRGLQLLFYSVGIGQISSEVPQNLSASRPQDRQFILSSKKLLLSDSGFYLCAWSAGLNEQFFGPGTRLTVL.

J is TRBJ1-6 and V is TRBV23-1; TRBD1 agrees at 10 bases. TRBV23-1 is flagged as an ORF with uncertain function. V lost 0 bases to trimming and J lost 7 bases; unmatched junction nucleotides: 9. The CDR3 loop spans 18 amino acids. CDR3 amino acids: CASSQSAGQGLRNSPLHF. CDR3 in DNA: TGCGCCAGCAGTCAATCGGCGGGACAGGGGTTGAGAAATTCACCCCTCCACTTT.

This clone was picked up a small number of times. The chain employs TRBV10-3 and TRBJ2-1, with TRBD2 as a possible D gene (5 bases). The length of the CDR3 is 13 residues. Looked up from germline, CDR1 is ENHRY and CDR2 is SYGVKD. V was trimmed by 4 bases and J by 10 bases, leaving 14 bases between them. CDR3 coding DNA: TGTGCCATCAGTGCGGAACTAGATAGGGAGCAGTTCTTC. It encodes CAISAELDREQFF.

The rearrangement uses TRBV5-6 and TRBJ1-4; D is possibly TRBD1 (5 bases). Germline V gene lookup returns CDR1 SGHDT and CDR2 YYEEEE. The CDR3 totals 19 residues. The V end lost 4 bases, the J end lost 2 bases, and 24 bases lay between the germline ends. For the CDR3, the DNA is TGTGCCAGCAGCCATCTCCGGGGGGAGTCGTCTATTACTAATGAAAAACTGTTTTTT. Protein product: CASSHLRGESSITNEKLFF. Full variable domain (remainder filled in from reference TRBV5-6 and TRBJ1-4): DAGVTQSPTHLIKTRGQQVTLRCSPKSGHDTVSWYQQALGQGPQFIFQYYEEEERQRGNFPDRFSGHQFPNYSSELNVNALLLGDSALYLCASSHLRGESSITNEKLFFGSGTQLSVL.

The J gene is TRBJ1-1, the V gene TRBV2, with D perhaps matching TRBD1 (5 bases). V was cut by 1 base and J by 0 bases, with 9 bases left in between. The CDR3 totals 15 residues. Germline V CDR1 and CDR2: SNHLY, FYNNEI. The CDR3 DNA follows: TGTGCCAGCAGTGAAGTGGGGACCTTGAACACTGAAGCTTTCTTT. This encodes CASSEVGTLNTEAFF. Together with reference TRBV2 and TRBJ1-1, the CDR3 gives the full variable domain: EPEVTQTPSHQVTQMGQEVILRCVPISNHLYFYWYRQILGQKVEFLVSFYNNEISEKSEIFDDQFSVERPDGSNFTLKIRSTKLEDSAMYFCASSEVGTLNTEAFFGQGTRLTVV.